This TCR beta chain was captured by sequencing in a study of graft-versus-host responses after intestinal transplantation. About this clone: Its target is unknown.

V shed 6 bases and J 2 bases; nucleotides not matched to a gene: 9. The CDR3 is 17 amino acids. Germline values: CDR1 MDHEN, CDR2 SYDVKM. Libraries were prepared by immunoSEQ multiplex PCR; TCRdb keeps only in-frame clonotypes and omits some of them. The table lists some 120,000 clones, around 90% of them singletons. The sample consisted of unstimulated CD4+ T cells sorted from spleen or lymph node cells, taken before transplant. The clonotype comes from a human donor who was the organ donor for an intestinal transplant. The V and J genes are TRBV28 and TRBJ2-6, with TRBD1 identical over 8 bases. The CDR3 spells CASSSQGAITGANVLTF. Written as DNA, the CDR3 is TGTGCCAGCAGCTCCCAGGGGGCGATTACTGGGGCCAACGTCCTGACTTTC.